Listed below are T cell receptor beta chains from one sample, sequenced in a study of blood T cell repertoires in COVID-19. This table comes from immunoSEQ multiplex PCR, and its TCRdb copy is limited to in-frame clones, with some not included. The sample includes over 150,000 clones, around four fifths of them seen just once. The sequencing sample was made of peripheral blood. Receptor source: a woman aged 80 or older with COVID-19, enrolled during active disease. The CDR3 runs from the conserved cysteine through the conserved F or W. The D gene is left open where the match is weak. Rows may omit the clone size; those that give it use once, few, many or a size class.

j_call: TRBJ1-4
clone_size: .
d_call: TRBD1
v_call: TRBV6-5
cdr3_aa: CASRKQGADEKLFF
cdr3_nt: TGTGCCAGCAGAAAACAGGGGGCCGATGAAAAACTGTTTTTT

j_call: TRBJ2-1
clone_size: once
d_call: .
v_call: TRBV14
cdr3_aa: CASSQFGTSQQFF
cdr3_nt: TGTGCCAGCAGCCAATTCGGCACTAGCCAGCAGTTCTTC

j_call: TRBJ2-7
clone_size: once
d_call: .
v_call: TRBV7-6
cdr3_aa: CASSWGGGDEQYF
cdr3_nt: TGTGCCAGCAGCTGGGGAGGGGGGGACGAGCAGTACTTC

j_call: TRBJ2-3
clone_size: .
d_call: .
v_call: TRBV5-1
cdr3_aa: CASSSGQSSTDTQYF
cdr3_nt: TGCGCCAGCAGCTCCGGACAGAGTAGCACAGATACGCAGTATTTT

j_call: TRBJ2-7
clone_size: .
d_call: .
v_call: TRBV27
cdr3_aa: CASRRQSTSYEQYF
cdr3_nt: TGTGCCAGCAGGAGGCAGTCGACCTCCTACGAGCAGTACTTC

j_call: TRBJ2-2
clone_size: once
d_call: .
v_call: TRBV27
cdr3_aa: CASSHERPNTGELFF
cdr3_nt: TGTGCCAGCAGTCACGAGCGGCCCAACACCGGGGAGCTGTTTTTT

j_call: TRBJ2-7
clone_size: .
d_call: TRBD1
v_call: TRBV5-1
cdr3_aa: CASSFFTRTGTSYEQYF
cdr3_nt: TGCGCCAGCAGCTTCTTTACGCGGACAGGGACTTCCTACGAGCAGTACTTC

j_call: TRBJ2-5
clone_size: .
d_call: TRBD1
v_call: TRBV3-1/TRBV3-2
cdr3_aa: CASSFRQGTQETQYF
cdr3_nt: TGTGCCAGCAGCTTCCGACAGGGGACCCAAGAGACCCAGTACTTC

j_call: TRBJ2-5
clone_size: .
d_call: .
v_call: TRBV5-1
cdr3_aa: CASSDISGDAETQYF
cdr3_nt: TGCGCCAGCAGCGACATATCCGGGGATGCAGAGACCCAGTACTTC

j_call: TRBJ2-2
clone_size: .
d_call: .
v_call: TRBV28
cdr3_aa: CAGAGTEPNTGELFF
cdr3_nt: TGTGCCGGGGCGGGAACGGAACCAAACACCGGGGAGCTGTTTTTT

j_call: TRBJ1-2
clone_size: .
d_call: TRBD1
v_call: TRBV6-5
cdr3_aa: CASRVGDRATSYTF
cdr3_nt: TGTGCCAGTCGAGTTGGGGACAGGGCAACCAGCTACACCTTC

j_call: TRBJ2-7
clone_size: .
d_call: .
v_call: TRBV3-1/TRBV3-2
cdr3_aa: CASSRKGESYEQYF
cdr3_nt: TGTGCCAGCAGCCGGAAGGGGGAGTCCTACGAGCAGTACTTC

j_call: TRBJ1-1
clone_size: .
d_call: .
v_call: TRBV3-1/TRBV3-2
cdr3_aa: CASSQALEGTEAFF
cdr3_nt: TGTGCCAGCAGCCAAGCCCTAGAAGGCACTGAAGCTTTCTTT

j_call: TRBJ2-2
clone_size: .
d_call: .
v_call: TRBV11-2
cdr3_aa: CASSLDRGPGELFF
cdr3_nt: TGTGCCAGCAGCTTAGATAGGGGTCCCGGGGAGCTGTTTTTT

j_call: TRBJ2-3
clone_size: few
d_call: TRBD2
v_call: TRBV4-2
cdr3_aa: CASSPRRAGGPDTQYF
cdr3_nt: TGTGCCAGCAGCCCCCGCCGCGCGGGAGGACCAGATACGCAGTATTTT

j_call: TRBJ1-5
clone_size: .
d_call: .
v_call: TRBV19
cdr3_aa: CASTGNLGQPQHF
cdr3_nt: TGTGCCAGTACAGGGAATTTAGGTCAGCCCCAGCATTTT

j_call: TRBJ2-7
clone_size: .
d_call: TRBD2
v_call: TRBV5-4
cdr3_aa: CASRSGGGGDYEQYF
cdr3_nt: TGTGCCAGCAGATCCGGCGGCGGGGGAGACTACGAGCAGTACTTC

j_call: TRBJ2-3
clone_size: .
d_call: .
v_call: TRBV20-1
cdr3_aa: CKMTSTDTQYF
cdr3_nt: TGCAAAATGACTAGCACAGATACGCAGTATTTT

j_call: TRBJ1-6
clone_size: few
d_call: .
v_call: TRBV9
cdr3_aa: CASSVGGFNSPLHF
cdr3_nt: TGTGCCAGCAGCGTAGGCGGGTTTAATTCACCCCTCCACTTT

j_call: TRBJ1-1
clone_size: .
d_call: .
v_call: TRBV12-5
cdr3_aa: CASGLAGSTNTEAFF
cdr3_nt: TGTGCTAGTGGTTTGGCAGGGTCGACGAACACTGAAGCTTTCTTT

j_call: TRBJ1-5
clone_size: .
d_call: TRBD1
v_call: TRBV5-6
cdr3_aa: CASSLVGQGNNQPQHF
cdr3_nt: TGTGCCAGCAGCTTGGTAGGACAGGGAAACAATCAGCCCCAGCATTTT

j_call: TRBJ2-5
clone_size: .
d_call: .
v_call: TRBV6-5
cdr3_aa: CASNGQMPTQYF
cdr3_nt: TGTGCCAGCAATGGCCAAATGCCGACCCAGTACTTC

j_call: TRBJ2-1
clone_size: .
d_call: TRBD1
v_call: TRBV2
cdr3_aa: CASTGSQGASFYNEQFF
cdr3_nt: TGTGCCAGCACCGGTAGTCAGGGGGCAAGTTTCTACAATGAGCAGTTCTTC

j_call: TRBJ1-4
clone_size: .
d_call: TRBD1
v_call: TRBV6-5
cdr3_aa: CASTQTGAYEKLFF
cdr3_nt: TGTGCCAGCACCCAGACAGGGGCTTATGAAAAACTGTTTTTT

j_call: TRBJ2-3
clone_size: .
d_call: .
v_call: TRBV4-1
cdr3_aa: CASSQDGVGTQYF
cdr3_nt: TGCGCCAGCAGCCAAGACGGGGTTGGTACGCAGTATTTT

j_call: TRBJ2-7
clone_size: once
d_call: TRBD1
v_call: TRBV7-8
cdr3_aa: CASSFGGTGLGSEQYF
cdr3_nt: TGTGCCAGCAGCTTTGGGGGGACAGGGTTGGGGTCCGAGCAGTACTTC

j_call: TRBJ1-2
clone_size: .
d_call: .
v_call: TRBV5-1
cdr3_aa: CASSPGAGGGYTF
cdr3_nt: TGCGCCAGCAGCCCCGGAGCGGGAGGCGGCTACACCTTC

j_call: TRBJ2-5
clone_size: once
d_call: .
v_call: TRBV29-1
cdr3_aa: CSVGTVGETQYF
cdr3_nt: TGCAGCGTTGGAACTGTCGGGGAGACCCAGTACTTC

j_call: TRBJ2-5
clone_size: .
d_call: TRBD2
v_call: TRBV29-1
cdr3_aa: CSVVSGDETQYF
cdr3_nt: TGCAGCGTTGTTAGCGGGGATGAGACCCAGTACTTC

j_call: TRBJ1-2
clone_size: .
d_call: TRBD1
v_call: TRBV7-2
cdr3_aa: CASSPGGTTLYGYTF
cdr3_nt: TGTGCCAGCAGCCCAGGGGGCACAACCCTCTATGGCTACACCTTC

j_call: TRBJ2-6
clone_size: .
d_call: .
v_call: TRBV7-9
cdr3_aa: CASTQVGGSGANVLTF
cdr3_nt: TGTGCCAGCACCCAAGTTGGGGGCAGTGGGGCCAACGTCCTGACTTTC

j_call: TRBJ1-5
clone_size: .
d_call: .
v_call: TRBV3-1/TRBV3-2
cdr3_aa: CASSQEGVGPQHF
cdr3_nt: TGTGCCAGCAGCCAAGAAGGGGTAGGGCCCCAGCATTTT

j_call: TRBJ1-5
clone_size: .
d_call: TRBD1
v_call: TRBV5-4
cdr3_aa: CASSSGTGGNQPQHF
cdr3_nt: TGTGCCAGCAGCTCGGGGACAGGGGGTAATCAGCCCCAGCATTTT

j_call: TRBJ1-1
clone_size: .
d_call: .
v_call: TRBV28
cdr3_aa: CASSFRGNTEAFF
cdr3_nt: TGTGCCAGCAGTTTTCGGGGGAACACTGAAGCTTTCTTT

j_call: TRBJ2-3
clone_size: .
d_call: TRBD1
v_call: TRBV18
cdr3_aa: CASSPSGQPDTQYF
cdr3_nt: TGTGCCAGCTCACCCTCGGGACAGCCAGATACGCAGTATTTT

j_call: TRBJ1-2
clone_size: .
d_call: .
v_call: TRBV9
cdr3_aa: CASSPGHYYGYTF
cdr3_nt: TGTGCCAGCAGCCCGGGACACTACTATGGCTACACCTTC

j_call: TRBJ1-1
clone_size: .
d_call: TRBD1
v_call: TRBV5-1
cdr3_aa: CASSPPTGGNTEAFF
cdr3_nt: TGCGCCAGCAGCCCACCGACAGGGGGGAACACTGAAGCTTTCTTT

j_call: TRBJ1-5
clone_size: few
d_call: .
v_call: TRBV4-1
cdr3_aa: CASSQETVGRVSRSNQPQHF
cdr3_nt: TGCGCCAGCAGCCAAGAGACGGTGGGCAGGGTCTCTAGGAGCAATCAGCCCCAGCATTTT

j_call: TRBJ1-1
clone_size: .
d_call: TRBD1
v_call: TRBV6-6
cdr3_aa: CAGRQGDGEAFF
cdr3_nt: TGTGCCGGACGACAGGGAGACGGTGAAGCTTTCTTT

j_call: TRBJ2-3
clone_size: .
d_call: TRBD2
v_call: TRBV7-6
cdr3_aa: CASSLVGSGPTDTQYF
cdr3_nt: TGTGCCAGCAGCTTAGTTGGTAGCGGGCCCACAGATACGCAGTATTTT

j_call: TRBJ1-3
clone_size: .
d_call: .
v_call: TRBV18
cdr3_aa: CASRQDAGAGNTIYF
cdr3_nt: TGTGCCAGCCGACAGGATGCAGGAGCTGGAAACACCATATATTTT

j_call: TRBJ1-2
clone_size: .
d_call: TRBD1
v_call: TRBV7-2
cdr3_aa: CASSWTGRYGYTF
cdr3_nt: TGTGCCAGCAGCTGGACAGGGCGGTATGGCTACACCTTC

j_call: TRBJ2-7
clone_size: few
d_call: TRBD1
v_call: TRBV29-1
cdr3_aa: CSGKTGGSYEQYF
cdr3_nt: TGCAGCGGGAAAACAGGGGGCTCCTACGAGCAGTACTTC

j_call: TRBJ2-5
clone_size: .
d_call: .
v_call: TRBV7-9
cdr3_aa: CASSSSDQETQYF
cdr3_nt: TGTGCCAGCAGCTCTAGCGACCAAGAGACCCAGTACTTC

j_call: TRBJ1-1
clone_size: few
d_call: TRBD1
v_call: TRBV6-1
cdr3_aa: CASSEGTGYLEAFF
cdr3_nt: TGTGCCAGCAGTGAAGGGACAGGGTATTTGGAAGCTTTCTTT

j_call: TRBJ1-2
clone_size: .
d_call: TRBD1
v_call: TRBV11-2
cdr3_aa: CASSLSRDSNYGYTF
cdr3_nt: TGTGCCAGCAGCTTAAGCCGGGACAGTAACTATGGCTACACCTTC

j_call: TRBJ2-5
clone_size: once
d_call: TRBD1
v_call: TRBV5-1
cdr3_aa: CASSTPTGGMTQYF
cdr3_nt: TGCGCCAGCAGCACCCCGACAGGGGGAATGACCCAGTACTTC

j_call: TRBJ2-1
clone_size: .
d_call: TRBD2
v_call: TRBV14
cdr3_aa: CASSQAGGGYQQFF
cdr3_nt: TGTGCCAGCAGCCAGGCGGGGGGAGGCTATCAGCAGTTCTTC

j_call: TRBJ2-1
clone_size: .
d_call: TRBD1
v_call: TRBV28
cdr3_aa: CASSPEAGGIYQWNEQFF
cdr3_nt: TGTGCCAGCAGTCCCGAGGCAGGGGGCATCTACCAATGGAATGAGCAGTTCTTC

j_call: TRBJ1-6
clone_size: .
d_call: .
v_call: TRBV3-1/TRBV3-2
cdr3_aa: CASSYGQGNSPLHF
cdr3_nt: TGTGCCAGCAGCTACGGGCAGGGAAATTCACCCCTCCACTTT

j_call: TRBJ1-2
clone_size: .
d_call: TRBD1
v_call: TRBV27
cdr3_aa: CASSRTGPTAYGYTF
cdr3_nt: TGTGCCAGCAGCCGGACAGGGCCCACGGCTTATGGCTACACCTTC

j_call: TRBJ2-7
clone_size: .
d_call: TRBD2
v_call: TRBV18
cdr3_aa: CASSPTAGLAGGSSYEQYF
cdr3_nt: TGTGCCAGCTCACCTACGGCGGGACTAGCGGGGGGCTCCTCCTACGAGCAGTACTTC

j_call: TRBJ1-2
clone_size: .
d_call: .
v_call: TRBV20-1
cdr3_aa: CSARSYGYTF
cdr3_nt: TGCAGTGCTAGGAGTTATGGCTACACCTTC